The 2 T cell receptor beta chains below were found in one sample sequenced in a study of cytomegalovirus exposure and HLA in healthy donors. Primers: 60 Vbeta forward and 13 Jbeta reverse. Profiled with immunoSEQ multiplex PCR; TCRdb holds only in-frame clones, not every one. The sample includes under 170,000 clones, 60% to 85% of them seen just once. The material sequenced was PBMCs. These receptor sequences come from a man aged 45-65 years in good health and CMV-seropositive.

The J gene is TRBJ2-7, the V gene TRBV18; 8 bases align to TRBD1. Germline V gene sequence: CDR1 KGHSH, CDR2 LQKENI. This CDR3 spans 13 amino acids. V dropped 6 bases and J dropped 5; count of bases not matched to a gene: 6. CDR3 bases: TGTGCCAGCTCCCCCGGGACAGGCCACGAGCAGTACTTC. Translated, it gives CASSPGTGHEQYF.

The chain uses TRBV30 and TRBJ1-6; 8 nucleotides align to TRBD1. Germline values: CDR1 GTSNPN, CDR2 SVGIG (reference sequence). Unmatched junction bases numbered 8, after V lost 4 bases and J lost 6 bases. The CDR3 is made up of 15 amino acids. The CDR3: CAWNRGDASNSPLHF. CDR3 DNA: TGTGCCTGGAACAGGGGGGATGCGAGTAATTCACCCCTCCACTTT.